This entry concerns a single T cell receptor (beta chain). The data were obtained in a study of Graves' ophthalmopathy and Graves' hyperthyroidism. The authors amplified TCR beta CDR3 regions, and they did so from RNA transcripts for repertoire sequencing. After a first-round RT-PCR with HTBI primers, a second-round multiplex PCR was run. TCRdb used MiXCR to reprocess the multiplex PCR reads, holding one entry per CDR3 protein. The table shows about 390,000 distinct CDR3 sequences, with less than 20% occurring only once. The origin of this receptor is a woman aged 18-30 years with stable Graves' hyperthyroidism. The material sequenced was peripheral blood.

This CDR3 is CASTKAGYSNQPQHF. DNA of the CDR3: TGTGCCAGCACCAAAGCAGGGTATAGCAATCAGCCCCAGCATTTT. The chain joins TRBV4-2 to TRBJ1-5; TRBD1 might be the D (5 bases). CDR3 length equals 15 residues. V shed 7 bases and J shed 0 bases, with 13 bases lying between them. Per germline, CDR1 LGHNA and CDR2 YNFKEQ.